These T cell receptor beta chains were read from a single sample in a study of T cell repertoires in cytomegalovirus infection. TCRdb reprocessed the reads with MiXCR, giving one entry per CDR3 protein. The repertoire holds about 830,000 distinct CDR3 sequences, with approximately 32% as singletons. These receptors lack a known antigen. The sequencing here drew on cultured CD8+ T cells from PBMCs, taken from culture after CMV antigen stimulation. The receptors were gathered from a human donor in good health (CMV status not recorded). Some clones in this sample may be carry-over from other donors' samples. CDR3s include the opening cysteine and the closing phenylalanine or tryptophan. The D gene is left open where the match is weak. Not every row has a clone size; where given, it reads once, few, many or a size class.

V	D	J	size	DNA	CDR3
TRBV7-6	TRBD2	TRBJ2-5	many	TGTGCCAGCAGCCCGGGACTAGCGGGGAGCCAAGAGACCCAGTACTTC	CASSPGLAGSQETQYF
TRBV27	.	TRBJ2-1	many	TGTGCCAGCAGTTTATCCAATGAGCAGTTCTTC	CASSLSNEQFF
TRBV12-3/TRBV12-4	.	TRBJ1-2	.	TGTGCCAGCAGTTATTCGGACAGTGTAGGCTACACCTTC	CASSYSDSVGYTF
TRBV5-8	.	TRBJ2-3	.	TGTGCCAGCAGCTCCACCAGGGGCCCCCCAAGCACAGATACGCAGTATTTT	CASSSTRGPPSTDTQYF
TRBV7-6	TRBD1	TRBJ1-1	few	TGTGCCAGCAGCTTAGCCCCAGACAGGGATGAAGCTTTCTTT	CASSLAPDRDEAFF
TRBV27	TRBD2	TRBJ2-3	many	TGTGCCAGCAGTTTATCAACTAGCGGGGGCACAGATACGCAGTATTTT	CASSLSTSGGTDTQYF
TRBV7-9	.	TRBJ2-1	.	TGTGCCAGCAGCTTCGGGCTGAATGAGCAGTCCTTC	CASSFGLNEQSF
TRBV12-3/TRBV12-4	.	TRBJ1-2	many	TGTGCCAGCAGTGTTAGATCGACAGGCGCCGGCTACACCTTC	CASSVRSTGAGYTF
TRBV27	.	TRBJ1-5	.	TGTGCCAGCAGCGTAGACAGAGTTCATCAGCCCCAGCATTTT	CASSVDRVHQPQHF
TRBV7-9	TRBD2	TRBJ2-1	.	TGTGCCAGCAGCTTACTCTTGGGGACTAGTGAGGGATACAATGAGCAGTTCTTC	CASSLLLGTSEGYNEQFF
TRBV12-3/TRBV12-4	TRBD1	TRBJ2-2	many	TGTGCCAGCAGTCCATTGGGACAGGGGGTCGAGAAGCTGTTTTTT	CASSPLGQGVEKLFF
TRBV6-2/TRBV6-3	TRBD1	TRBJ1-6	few	TGTGCCAGCAGTTGGGACAGGGCAAATTCACCCCTCCACTTT	CASSWDRANSPLHF
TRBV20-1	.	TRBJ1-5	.	TGCAGTGCTAGAGAAAGGGGACATCGGGTCAATCAGCCCCAGCATTTT	CSARERGHRVNQPQHF
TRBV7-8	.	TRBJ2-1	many	TGTGCCAGCAGCTTAGCGGTCAGGGGCGTCTCTAGTGAGCAGTTCTTC	CASSLAVRGVSSEQFF
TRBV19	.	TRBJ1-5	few	TGTGCCAGTAGTATAGACGGTTCGGCTGTGAATCAGCCCCAGCATTTT	CASSIDGSAVNQPQHF
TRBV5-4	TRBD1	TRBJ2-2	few	TGTGCCAGCAGAGATAGACAGGGAGCGAACACCGGGGAGCTGTTTTTT	CASRDRQGANTGELFF
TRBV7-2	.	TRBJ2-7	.	TGTACCAGCAGCTATACAGGTTCCCGAACGCCCGAGCAGTACTTC	CTSSYTGSRTPEQYF
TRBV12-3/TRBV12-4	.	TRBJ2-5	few	TGTGCCAGCAGTCCTCAGGGTGGGGAACTTCAAGAGACCCAGTACTTC	CASSPQGGELQETQYF
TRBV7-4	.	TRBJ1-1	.	TGTGCCAGCAGTTATCGGACAACAGAAGCTTTCTTT	CASSYRTTEAFF
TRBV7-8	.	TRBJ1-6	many	TGTGCCAGCAGCTTAGAGGGGGAAATCGGTTCACCCCTCCACTTT	CASSLEGEIGSPLHF
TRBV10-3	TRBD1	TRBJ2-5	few	TGTGCCATCAGTGACCTAGGGACAGGGGGCCTGGGGGAGACCCAGTACTTC	CAISDLGTGGLGETQYF
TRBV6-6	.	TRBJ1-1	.	TGTGCCAGCAGTTACTCGGGAGGGGTCGCTGAAGCTTTCTTT	CASSYSGGVAEAFF
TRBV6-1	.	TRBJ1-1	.	TGTGCCAGCAGTCCCCGGGCGGCGCTGAACACTGAAGCTTTCTTT	CASSPRAALNTEAFF
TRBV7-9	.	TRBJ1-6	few	TGTGCCAGCAGCTTAGGAGGAGGTTCCTGGCACTTT	CASSLGGGSWHF
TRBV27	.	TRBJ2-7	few	TGTGCCAGCAGTTTTAATGGCCCTACCTACGAGCAGTACTTC	CASSFNGPTYEQYF
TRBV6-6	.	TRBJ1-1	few	TGTGCCAGCAGTTACCCCCCCCGTCCCATGAACACTGAAGCTTTCTTT	CASSYPPRPMNTEAFF
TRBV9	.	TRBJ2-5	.	TGTGCCAGCAGCGCTGGAGTGGGGCTCGGACAAGAGACCCAGTACTTC	CASSAGVGLGQETQYF
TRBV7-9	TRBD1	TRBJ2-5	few	TGTGCCAGCAGCTTAGATCTGACAGGGTCAAGAGAGACCCAGTACTTC	CASSLDLTGSRETQYF
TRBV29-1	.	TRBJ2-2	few	TGCAGCGTTGAGACAGATACGGGTCATGGAGAGCTGTTTTTT	CSVETDTGHGELFF
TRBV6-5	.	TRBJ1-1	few	TGTGCCAGCAGTCCCGGTCGGTCTGTTGAAGCTTTCTTT	CASSPGRSVEAFF
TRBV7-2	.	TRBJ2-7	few	TGTGCCAGCAGCCAGTGGGGGGCGCAGGCCTACGAGCAGTACTTC	CASSQWGAQAYEQYF
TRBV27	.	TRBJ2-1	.	TGTGCCAGCAGTTTTCATGCTGAGCAGTTCTTC	CASSFHAEQFF
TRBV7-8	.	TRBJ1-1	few	TGTGCCAGCAGCTTAGCGGCCTACACTGAAGCTTTCTTT	CASSLAAYTEAFF
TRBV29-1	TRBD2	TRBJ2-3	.	TGCAGCGTTGAAAGCGGGGAGAACACAGATACGCAGTATTTT	CSVESGENTDTQYF
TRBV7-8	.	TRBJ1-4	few	TGTGCCAGCAGCACTCGCTACTCCCAATGGGAAAAACTGTTTTTT	CASSTRYSQWEKLFF
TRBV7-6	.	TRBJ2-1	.	TGTGCCAGCAGCTCCCATGGGGACAATGAGCAGTTCTTC	CASSSHGDNEQFF
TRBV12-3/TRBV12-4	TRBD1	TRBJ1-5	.	TGTGCCAGCACCTTCGACAGGGTCCGCAGTGAACAGCCCCAGCATTTT	CASTFDRVRSEQPQHF
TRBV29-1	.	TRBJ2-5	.	TGCAGCGTTGAACAGGAAGAAGAGACCCAGTACTTC	CSVEQEEETQYF
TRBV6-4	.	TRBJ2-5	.	TGTGCCAGCAGTGACTCGGGATGGAGTGAGTCCCAAGAGACCCAGTACTTC	CASSDSGWSESQETQYF
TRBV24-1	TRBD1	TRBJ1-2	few	TGTGCCACCAGGAATAAAAAAGAGACAGGGGGCGCATATGGCTACACCTTC	CATRNKKETGGAYGYTF
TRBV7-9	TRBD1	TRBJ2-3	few	TGTGCCAGCAGCTTAGAGACAGGGGGCATTGCAGATACGCAGTATTTT	CASSLETGGIADTQYF
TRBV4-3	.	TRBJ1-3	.	.	CASSQFFGVITGNTIYF
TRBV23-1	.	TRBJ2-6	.	TGCGCCAGCAGTCAATACGACGAGGACTCTGGGGCCAACGTCCTGACTTTC	CASSQYDEDSGANVLTF
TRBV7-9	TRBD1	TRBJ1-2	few	TGTGCCAGCAGAGGACAGGGGACTAACTATGGCTACACCTTC	CASRGQGTNYGYTF
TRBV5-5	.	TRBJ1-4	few	TGTGCCAGCACTAAAATTCCCGACGAAAAACTGTTTTTT	CASTKIPDEKLFF
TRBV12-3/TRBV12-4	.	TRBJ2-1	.	TGTGCCAGCAGGTTTAGTGGATCCTACAATGAGCAGTTCTTC	CASRFSGSYNEQFF
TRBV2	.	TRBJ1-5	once	TGTGCCAGCAGTGAAGCGACTCAGCCCCAGCATTTT	CASSEATQPQHF
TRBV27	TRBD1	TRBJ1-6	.	TGTGCCAGCAGTTTCCAGGGGGTCGGCTCACCCCTCCACTTT	CASSFQGVGSPLHF
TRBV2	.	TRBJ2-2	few	TGTGCCAGCTTCGACAGGAACACCCACACCGGGGAGCTGTTTTTT	CASFDRNTHTGELFF
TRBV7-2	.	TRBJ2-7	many	TGTGCCAGCAGCTTAGAAAGGGGTTTGAAAAACGAGCAGTACTTC	CASSLERGLKNEQYF
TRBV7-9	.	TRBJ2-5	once	TGTGCCAGCAGCTTAGGTCTCCGATACGGTAAAGGGTCCCAAGAGACCCAGTACTTC	CASSLGLRYGKGSQETQYF
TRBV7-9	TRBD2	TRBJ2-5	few	TGTGCCAGCAGCTCCCCTCGGAGCGGGGGGGCCCTGTACCAAGAGACCCAGTACTTC	CASSSPRSGGALYQETQYF
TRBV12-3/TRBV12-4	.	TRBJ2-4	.	TGTGCCGGCAGTTTATTAGGGTGGAAAAACATTCAGTACTTC	CAGSLLGWKNIQYF